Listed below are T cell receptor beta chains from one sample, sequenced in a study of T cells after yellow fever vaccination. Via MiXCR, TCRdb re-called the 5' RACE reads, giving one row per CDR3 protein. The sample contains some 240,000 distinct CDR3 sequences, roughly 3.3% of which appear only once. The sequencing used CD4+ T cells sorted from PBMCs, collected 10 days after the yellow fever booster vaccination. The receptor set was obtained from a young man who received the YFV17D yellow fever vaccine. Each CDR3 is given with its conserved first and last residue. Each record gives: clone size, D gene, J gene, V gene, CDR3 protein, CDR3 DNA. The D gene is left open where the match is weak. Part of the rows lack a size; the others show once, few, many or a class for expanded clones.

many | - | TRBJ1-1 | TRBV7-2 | CASTPYGRNTEAFF | TGTGCCAGCACCCCCTATGGACGGAACACTGAAGCTTTCTTT
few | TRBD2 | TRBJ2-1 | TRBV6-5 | CASSHGTRKFSEQFF | TGTGCCAGCAGCCACGGGACTAGGAAGTTCAGTGAGCAGTTCTTC
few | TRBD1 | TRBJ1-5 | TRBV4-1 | CASSQEGDREDQPQHF | TGCGCCAGCAGCCAAGAAGGCGACAGGGAGGATCAGCCCCAGCATTTT
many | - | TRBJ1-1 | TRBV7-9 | CASSWGGLGNTEAFF | TGTGCCAGCAGCTGGGGCGGGTTGGGGAACACTGAAGCTTTCTTT
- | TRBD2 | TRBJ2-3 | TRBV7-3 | CASSPLAGGADTQYF | TGTGCCAGCAGCCCCCTAGCGGGGGGCGCAGATACGCAGTATTTT
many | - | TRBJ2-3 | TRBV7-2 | CASSSGLVTDTQYF | TGTGCCAGCAGCTCGGGGTTGGTGACAGATACGCAGTATTTT
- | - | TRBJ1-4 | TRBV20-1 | CSARDTGGEKLFF | TGCAGTGCTAGGGACACCGGCGGCGAAAAACTGTTTTTT
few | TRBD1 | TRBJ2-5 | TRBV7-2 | CASSLAAGQGGKTQYF | TGTGCCAGCAGCTTAGCGGCGGGACAGGGGGGGAAGACCCAGTACTTC
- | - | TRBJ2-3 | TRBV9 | CASSVRSSDTQYF | TGTGCCAGCAGCGTACGGAGCTCAGATACGCAGTATTTT
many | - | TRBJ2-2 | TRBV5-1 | CASSLEPGLLNTGELFF | TGCGCCAGCAGCTTGGAACCAGGGTTGCTCAACACCGGGGAGCTGTTTTTT
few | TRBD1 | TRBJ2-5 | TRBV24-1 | CATSESTGSRETQYF | TGTGCCACCAGTGAGTCGACAGGGTCTAGGGAGACCCAGTACTTC
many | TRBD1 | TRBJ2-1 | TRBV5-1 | CASSLTPWTGDNEQFF | TGCGCCAGCAGCCTAACCCCTTGGACAGGCGACAATGAGCAGTTCTTC
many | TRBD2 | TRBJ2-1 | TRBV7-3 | CASSLGGDRNEQFF | TGTGCCAGCAGCTTGGGGGGGGATAGGAATGAGCAGTTCTTC
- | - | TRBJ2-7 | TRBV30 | CAWSQGTSEQYF | TGTGCCTGGAGTCAGGGGACCAGCGAGCAGTACTTC
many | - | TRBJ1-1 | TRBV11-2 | CASSFQPNTEAFF | TGTGCCAGCAGCTTCCAGCCTAACACTGAAGCTTTCTTT
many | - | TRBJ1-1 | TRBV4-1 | CASSQGIANTEAFF | TGCGCCAGCAGCCAAGGAATAGCGAACACTGAAGCTTTCTTT
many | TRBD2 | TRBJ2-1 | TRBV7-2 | CASSSPSGGRHNEQFF | TGTGCCAGCAGCTCCCCTAGCGGGGGGAGGCATAATGAGCAGTTCTTC
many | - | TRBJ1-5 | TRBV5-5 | CASSFIGSQPQHF | TGTGCCAGCAGTTTTATTGGGAGTCAGCCCCAGCATTTT
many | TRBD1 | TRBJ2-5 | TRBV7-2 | CASSPNRGSETQYF | TGTGCCAGCAGCCCAAACAGGGGTAGCGAGACCCAGTACTTC
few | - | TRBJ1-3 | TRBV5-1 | CASSPEADRNTIYF | TGCGCCAGCAGCCCGGAGGCGGATAGAAACACCATATATTTT
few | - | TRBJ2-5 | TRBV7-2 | CASSSQGIQETQYF | TGTGCCAGCAGCTCTCAGGGGATCCAAGAGACCCAGTACTTC
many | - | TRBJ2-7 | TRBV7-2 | CASSFSGMVEQYF | TGTGCCAGCAGCTTTTCCGGGATGGTCGAGCAGTACTTC
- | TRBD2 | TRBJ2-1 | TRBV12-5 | CASGLNLGGSYNEQFF | TGTGCTAGTGGGTTGAATTTGGGGGGGTCCTACAATGAGCAGTTCTTC
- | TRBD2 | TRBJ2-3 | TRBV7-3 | CASSTGLAGDTQYF | TGTGCCAGCAGCACCGGACTAGCAGGGGATACGCAGTATTTT
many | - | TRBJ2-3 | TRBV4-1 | CASSHVRGRFMSTDTQYF | TGCGCCAGCAGCCACGTGCGGGGGCGGTTCATGAGCACAGATACGCAGTATTTT